This TCR beta chain was documented in a study of cytomegalovirus exposure and HLA in healthy donors. Study-wide results and limits: What a later analysis reportedly showed was that an Asian-associated ancestry cluster had fewer N-insertions than the approximately 670-donor mean. Immune exposure data for these donors was limited to CMV serostatus.

There are 17 residues in the CDR3. Germline assignment: CDR1 SGHVS and CDR2 FNYEAQ. The V end was cut by 0 bases, the J end by 0 bases, with 12 bases between. A remark on this clone: Its antigen remains unknown.

Amplification used 60 Vbeta primers and 13 Jbeta primers. Repertoires were generated with immunoSEQ multiplex PCR, while TCRdb's copy carries only in-frame clones and drops some. The top ten clones hold 1% of a sample with roughly 180,000 clones, 85% of them seen once. V usage is TRBV7-6 and J usage is TRBJ2-1; D is undetermined. This receptor was obtained from a boy between 2 and 10 years old in good health and CMV-seronegative. The material sequenced was PBMCs. This CDR3 reads CASSLALGWSSYNEQFF. Here the CDR3 DNA reads TGTGCCAGCAGCTTAGCGCTAGGATGGAGCTCCTACAATGAGCAGTTCTTC.